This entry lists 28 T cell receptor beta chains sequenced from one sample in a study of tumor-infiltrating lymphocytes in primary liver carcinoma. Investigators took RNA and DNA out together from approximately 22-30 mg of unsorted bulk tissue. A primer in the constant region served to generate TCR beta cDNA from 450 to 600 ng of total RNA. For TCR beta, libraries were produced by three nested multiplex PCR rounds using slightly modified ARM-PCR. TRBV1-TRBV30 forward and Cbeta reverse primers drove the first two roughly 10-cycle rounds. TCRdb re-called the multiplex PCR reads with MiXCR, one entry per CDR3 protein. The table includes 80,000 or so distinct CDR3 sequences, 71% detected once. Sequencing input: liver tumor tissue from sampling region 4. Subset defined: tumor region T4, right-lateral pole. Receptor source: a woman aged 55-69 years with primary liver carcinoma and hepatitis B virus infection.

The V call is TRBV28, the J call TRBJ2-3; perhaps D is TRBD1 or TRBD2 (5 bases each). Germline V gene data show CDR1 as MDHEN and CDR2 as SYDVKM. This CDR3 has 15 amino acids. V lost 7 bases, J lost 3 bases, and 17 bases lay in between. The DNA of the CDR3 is TGTGCCAGCACTCGCGCTGGGGGAATAACAGATACGCAGTATTTT. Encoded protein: CASTRAGGITDTQYF.

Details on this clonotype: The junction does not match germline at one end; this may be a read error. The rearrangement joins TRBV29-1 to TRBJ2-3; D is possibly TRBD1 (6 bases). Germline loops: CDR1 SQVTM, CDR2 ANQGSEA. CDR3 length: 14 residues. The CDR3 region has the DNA TGCAGGGTTGGGGGCAGGACCCTCACAGATGCGCAGTATTTT. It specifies CRVGGRTLTDAQYF.

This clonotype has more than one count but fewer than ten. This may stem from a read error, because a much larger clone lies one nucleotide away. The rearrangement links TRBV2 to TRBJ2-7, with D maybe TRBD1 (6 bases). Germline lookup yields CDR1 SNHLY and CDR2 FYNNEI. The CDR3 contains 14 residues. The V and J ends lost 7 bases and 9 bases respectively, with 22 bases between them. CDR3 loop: CASTPPGATHRQYF. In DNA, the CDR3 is TGTGCCAGCACCCCCCCAGGGGCGACTCACAGGCAGTACTTC.

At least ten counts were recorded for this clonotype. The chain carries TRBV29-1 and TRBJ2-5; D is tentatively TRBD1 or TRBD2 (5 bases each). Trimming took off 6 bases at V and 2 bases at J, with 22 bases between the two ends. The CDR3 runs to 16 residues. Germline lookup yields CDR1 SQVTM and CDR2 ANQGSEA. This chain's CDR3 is CSVNNPRSGHQETQYF. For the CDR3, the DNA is TGCAGCGTCAATAATCCGAGGAGCGGACATCAAGAGACCCAGTACTTC.

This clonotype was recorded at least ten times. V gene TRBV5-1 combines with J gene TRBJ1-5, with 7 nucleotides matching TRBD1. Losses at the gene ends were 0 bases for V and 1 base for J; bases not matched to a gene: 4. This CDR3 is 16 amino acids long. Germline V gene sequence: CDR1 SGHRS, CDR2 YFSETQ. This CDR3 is CASSLDGQASNQPQHF. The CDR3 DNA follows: TGCGCCAGCAGCTTGGATGGACAGGCCAGCAATCAGCCCCAGCATTTT.

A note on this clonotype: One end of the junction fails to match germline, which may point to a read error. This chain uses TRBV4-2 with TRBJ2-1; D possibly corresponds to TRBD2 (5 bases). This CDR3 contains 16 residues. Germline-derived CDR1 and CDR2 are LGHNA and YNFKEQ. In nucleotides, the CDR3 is TGTGCCAGCAGCCCCGGAGGTGGCGGAGGCTACAATGAGCGGTTGTTC. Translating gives CASSPGGGGGYNERLF.

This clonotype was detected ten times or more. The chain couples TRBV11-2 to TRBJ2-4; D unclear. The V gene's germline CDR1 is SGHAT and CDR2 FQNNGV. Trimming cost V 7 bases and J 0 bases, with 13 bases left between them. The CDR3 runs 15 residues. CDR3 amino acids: CASTTSAVAKNIQYF. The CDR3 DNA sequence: TGTGCCAGCACCACTTCGGCGGTAGCCAAAAACATTCAGTACTTC.

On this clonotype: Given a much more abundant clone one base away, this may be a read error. The CDR3 nucleotides are TGCGCCAACAGGGACAGGGAGGGGAACACTGAAGCTTTCTTT. Translation gives CANRDREGNTEAFF. The V call is TRBV5-1, the J call TRBJ1-1, with 9 bases that match TRBD1. V lost 9 bases and J lost 1; bases outside the gene matches: 7. CDR1 SGHRS and CDR2 YFSETQ come from the germline V gene. This CDR3 has 14 residues.

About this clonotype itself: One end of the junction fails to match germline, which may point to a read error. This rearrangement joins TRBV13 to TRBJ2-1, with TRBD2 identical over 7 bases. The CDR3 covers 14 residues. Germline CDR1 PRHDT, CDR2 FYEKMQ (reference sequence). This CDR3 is CVSGPRDYNNEQFF. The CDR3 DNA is TGTGTCAGCGGCCCCCGGGACTACAACAATGAGCAGTTCTTC.

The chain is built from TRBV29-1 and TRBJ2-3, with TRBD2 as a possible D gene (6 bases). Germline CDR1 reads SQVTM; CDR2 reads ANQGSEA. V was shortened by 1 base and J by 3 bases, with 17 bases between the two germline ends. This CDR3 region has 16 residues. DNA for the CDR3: TGCAGCGTTGAAGGGGCCCGGAGGGTTAATACAGATACGCAGTATTTT. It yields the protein CSVEGARRVNTDTQYF.

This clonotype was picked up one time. In nucleotides, the CDR3 is TGTGCCAGCAGCTTATATGGCGGGAATGGCACAGATACGCAGTATTTT. This gives the protein CASSLYGGNGTDTQYF. This sequence joins TRBV7-2 and TRBJ2-3; D is possibly TRBD2 (6 bases). Trimming stripped 2 bases from V and 1 base from J, with 13 bases between. The CDR3 loop spans 16 amino acids. Germline V gene data show CDR1 as SGHTA and CDR2 as FQGNSA. Complete variable domain (other parts from reference TRBV7-2 and TRBJ2-3): GAGVSQSPSNKVTEKGKDVELRCDPISGHTALYWYRQSLGQGLEFLIYFQGNSAPDKSGLPSDRFSAERTGGSVSTLTIQRTQQEDSAVYLCASSLYGGNGTDTQYFGPGTRLTVL.

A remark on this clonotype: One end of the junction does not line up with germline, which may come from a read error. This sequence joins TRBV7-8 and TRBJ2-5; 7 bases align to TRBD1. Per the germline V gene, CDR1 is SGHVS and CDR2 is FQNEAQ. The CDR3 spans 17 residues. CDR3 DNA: TGTGCCAGTAGCTTAAAAATTGGGCAGGGGGTAGGAGAGACCCAGTACTTC. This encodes CASSLKIGQGVGETQYF.

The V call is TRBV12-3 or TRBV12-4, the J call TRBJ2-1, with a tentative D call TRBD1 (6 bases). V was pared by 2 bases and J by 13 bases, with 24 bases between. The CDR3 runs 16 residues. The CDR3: CASSLRPRGSYSDQFF. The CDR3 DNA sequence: TGTGCCAGCAGTTTACGACCCAGGGGATCCTACAGTGATCAGTTCTTC.

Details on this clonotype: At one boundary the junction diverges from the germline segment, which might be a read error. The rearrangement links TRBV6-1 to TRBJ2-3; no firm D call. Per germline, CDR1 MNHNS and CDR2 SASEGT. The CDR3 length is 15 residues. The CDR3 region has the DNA TGTGTCAGCACTGAATGGCCGACTAGCACAGATACGCAGTATTTT. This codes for CVSTEWPTSTDTQYF.

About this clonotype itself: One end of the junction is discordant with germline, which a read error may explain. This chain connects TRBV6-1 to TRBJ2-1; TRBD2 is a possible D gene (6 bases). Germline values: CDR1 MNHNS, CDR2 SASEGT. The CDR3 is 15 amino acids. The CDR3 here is CTSSETSRSHNEQFF. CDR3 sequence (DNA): TGTACCAGCAGTGAAACTAGCAGGAGCCACAATGAGCAGTTCTTC.

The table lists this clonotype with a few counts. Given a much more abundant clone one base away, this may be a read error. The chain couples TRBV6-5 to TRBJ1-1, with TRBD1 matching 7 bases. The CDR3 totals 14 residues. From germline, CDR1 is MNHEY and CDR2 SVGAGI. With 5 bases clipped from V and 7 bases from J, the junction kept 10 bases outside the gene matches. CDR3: CASSGDRDGVEAFF. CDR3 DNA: TGTGCCAGCAGTGGTGACAGGGACGGGGTTGAAGCTTTCTTT.

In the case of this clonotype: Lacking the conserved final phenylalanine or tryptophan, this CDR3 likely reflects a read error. The CDR3 region has the DNA TGTGCCAGCAGCTTCGGACTCATGAACCAGGAGACCCAGTACCTC. Protein: CASSFGLMNQETQYL. The chain uses TRBV5-5 and TRBJ2-5; possible D gene TRBD2, 5 bases. The CDR3 length is 15 residues. From germline, CDR1 is SGHKS and CDR2 YYEKEE (reference sequence).

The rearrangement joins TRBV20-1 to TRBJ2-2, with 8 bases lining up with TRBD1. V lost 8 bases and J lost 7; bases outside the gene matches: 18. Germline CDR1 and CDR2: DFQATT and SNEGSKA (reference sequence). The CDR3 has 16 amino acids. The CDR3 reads CSPRDGAGGSVGELFF. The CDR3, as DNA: TGCAGTCCCCGAGACGGGGCAGGGGGCTCGGTCGGGGAGCTGTTTTTT.

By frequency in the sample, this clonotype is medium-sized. Here the CDR3 reads CASSNRGGYTF. Written as DNA, the CDR3 is TGTGCCAGCAGCAACAGGGGTGGCTACACCTTC. The chain recombines TRBV6-5 with TRBJ1-2, with 7 bases fitting TRBD1. The V and J ends lost 6 bases and 7 bases, in that order; junction bases with no gene match: 2. The CDR3 runs to 11 residues. Germline V CDR1 and CDR2: MNHEY, SVGAGI.

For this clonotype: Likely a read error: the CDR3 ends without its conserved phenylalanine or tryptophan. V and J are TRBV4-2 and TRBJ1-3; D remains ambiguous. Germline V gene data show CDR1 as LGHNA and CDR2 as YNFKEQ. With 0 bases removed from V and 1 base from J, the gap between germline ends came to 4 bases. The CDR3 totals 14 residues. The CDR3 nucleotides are TGTGCCAGCAGCCAAGAGGAGTCTGGAAACACCATATATCTT. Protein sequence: CASSQEESGNTIYL.

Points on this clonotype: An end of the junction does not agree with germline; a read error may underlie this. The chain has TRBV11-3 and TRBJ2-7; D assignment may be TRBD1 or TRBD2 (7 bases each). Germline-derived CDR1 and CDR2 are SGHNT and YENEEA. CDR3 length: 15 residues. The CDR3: CACSRGRGGNYEQYF. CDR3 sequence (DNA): TGTGCCTGCAGCCGCGGGAGAGGGGGCAACTACGAGCAGTACTTC. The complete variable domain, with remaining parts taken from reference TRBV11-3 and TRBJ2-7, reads EAGVVQSPRYKIIEKKQPVAFWCNPISGHNTLYWYLQNLGQGPELLIRYENEEAVDDSQLPKDRFSAERLKGVDSTLKIQPAELGDSAVYLCACSRGRGGNYEQYFGPGTRLTVT.

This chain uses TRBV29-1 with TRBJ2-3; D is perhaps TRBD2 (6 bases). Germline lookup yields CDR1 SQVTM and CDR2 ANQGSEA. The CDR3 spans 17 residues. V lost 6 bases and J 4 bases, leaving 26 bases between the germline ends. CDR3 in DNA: TGCAGCGTGTCCCGAGTTCTTGGAACCGGGAGCTCAGATACGCAGTATTTT. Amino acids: CSVSRVLGTGSSDTQYF.

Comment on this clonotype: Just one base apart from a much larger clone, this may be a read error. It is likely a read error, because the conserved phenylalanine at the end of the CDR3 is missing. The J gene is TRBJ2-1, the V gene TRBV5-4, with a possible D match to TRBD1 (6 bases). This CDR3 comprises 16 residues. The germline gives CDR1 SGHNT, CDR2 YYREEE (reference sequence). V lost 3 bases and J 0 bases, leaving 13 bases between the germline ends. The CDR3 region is CASSSLGGFSYNEQFL. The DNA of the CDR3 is TGTGCCAGCAGCTCTCTAGGGGGTTTCTCCTACAATGAGCAGTTCCTC.

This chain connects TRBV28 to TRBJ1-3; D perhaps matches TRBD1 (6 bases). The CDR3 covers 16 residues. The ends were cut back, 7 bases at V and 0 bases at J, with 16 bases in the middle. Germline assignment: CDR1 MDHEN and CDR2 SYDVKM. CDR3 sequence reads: CASISSGAGSGNTIYF. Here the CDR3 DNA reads TGTGCCAGCATTTCTTCGGGGGCAGGCTCTGGAAACACCATATATTTT.

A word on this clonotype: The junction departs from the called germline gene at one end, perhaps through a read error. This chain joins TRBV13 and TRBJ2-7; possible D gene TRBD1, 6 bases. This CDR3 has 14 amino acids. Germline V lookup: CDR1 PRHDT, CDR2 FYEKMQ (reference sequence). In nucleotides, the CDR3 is TGTGTCAGCAGCTTAACCAGGGGATCCTACGAACAGTACTTC. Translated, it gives CVSSLTRGSYEQYF.

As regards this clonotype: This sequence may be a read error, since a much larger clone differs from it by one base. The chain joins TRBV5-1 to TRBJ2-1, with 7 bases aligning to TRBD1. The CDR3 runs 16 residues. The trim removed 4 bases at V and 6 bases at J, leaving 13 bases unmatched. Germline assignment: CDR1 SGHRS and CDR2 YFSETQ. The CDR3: CASSVTEQGRLNEQFF. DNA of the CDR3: TGCGCCAGCAGCGTGACAGAACAGGGGCGCCTCAATGAGCAGTTCTTC.

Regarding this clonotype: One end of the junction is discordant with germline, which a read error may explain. CDR3 protein: CVSSSYLGQIYEQYF. The CDR3 DNA is TGTGTCAGCAGCTCTTACCTGGGACAGATTTACGAGCAGTATTTC. The gene calls are TRBV11-2 and TRBJ2-7, with TRBD1 matching 7 bases. The CDR3 has 15 residues. Germline-derived CDR1 and CDR2 are SGHAT and FQNNGV.

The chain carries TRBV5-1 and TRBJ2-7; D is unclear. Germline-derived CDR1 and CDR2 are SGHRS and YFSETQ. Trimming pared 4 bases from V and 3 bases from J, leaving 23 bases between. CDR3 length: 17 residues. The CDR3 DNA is TGCGCCAGCAGCCTAACTGTGCGACCCGGATATCTCTACGAGCAGTACTTC. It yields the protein CASSLTVRPGYLYEQYF.